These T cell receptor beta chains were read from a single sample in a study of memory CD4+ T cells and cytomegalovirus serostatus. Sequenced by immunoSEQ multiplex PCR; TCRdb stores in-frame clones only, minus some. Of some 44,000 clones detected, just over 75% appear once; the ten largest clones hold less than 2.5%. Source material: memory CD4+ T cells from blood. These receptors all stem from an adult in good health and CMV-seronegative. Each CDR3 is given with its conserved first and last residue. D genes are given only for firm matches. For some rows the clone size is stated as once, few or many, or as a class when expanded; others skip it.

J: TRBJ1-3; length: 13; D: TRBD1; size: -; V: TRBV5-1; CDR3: CASSSGQGDTIYF; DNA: TGCGCCAGCAGCTCTGGACAGGGAGACACCATATATTTT
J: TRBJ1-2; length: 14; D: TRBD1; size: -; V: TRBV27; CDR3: CASSRFDRDEGYTF; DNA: TGTGCCAGCAGTCGTTTCGACAGGGATGAAGGCTACACCTTC
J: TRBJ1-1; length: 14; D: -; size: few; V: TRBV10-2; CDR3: CASREQGGNTEAFF; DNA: TGCGCCAGCAGGGAACAGGGAGGGAACACTGAAGCTTTCTTT
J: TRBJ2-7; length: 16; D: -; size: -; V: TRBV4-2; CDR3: CASSQATVGGSYEQYF; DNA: TGTGCCAGCAGCCAAGCGACAGTGGGGGGCTCCTACGAGCAGTACTTC
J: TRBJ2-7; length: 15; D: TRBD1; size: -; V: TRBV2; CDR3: CASVGPGQGAYEQYF; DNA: TGTGCCAGCGTAGGACCGGGCCAGGGGGCTTACGAGCAGTACTTC
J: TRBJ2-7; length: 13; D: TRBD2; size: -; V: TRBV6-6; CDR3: CASRGGGSYEQYF; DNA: TGTGCCAGCAGAGGCGGGGGCTCCTACGAGCAGTACTTC
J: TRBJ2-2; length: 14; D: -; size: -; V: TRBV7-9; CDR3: CASSFPPNTGELFF; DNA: TGTGCCAGCAGCTTTCCCCCGAACACCGGGGAGCTGTTTTTT
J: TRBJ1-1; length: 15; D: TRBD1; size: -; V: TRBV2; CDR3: CASSAQGPAGTEAFF; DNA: TGTGCCAGCAGTGCACAGGGGCCCGCAGGCACTGAAGCTTTCTTT
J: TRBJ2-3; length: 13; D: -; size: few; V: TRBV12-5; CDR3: CASGPGRPDTQYF; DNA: TGTGCTAGTGGCCCCGGAAGGCCAGATACGCAGTATTTT
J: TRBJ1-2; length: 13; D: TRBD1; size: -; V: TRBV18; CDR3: CASSPGQGGGYTF; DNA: TGTGCCAGCTCACCTGGACAGGGTGGCGGCTACACCTTC
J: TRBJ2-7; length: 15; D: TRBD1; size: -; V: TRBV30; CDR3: CAWRTGTGGRYEQYF; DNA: TGTGCCTGGAGGACCGGGACAGGGGGCCGGTACGAGCAGTACTTC
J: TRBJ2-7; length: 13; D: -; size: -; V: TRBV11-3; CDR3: CASSLWQNYEQYF; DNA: TGTGCCAGCAGCCTGTGGCAGAACTACGAGCAGTACTTC
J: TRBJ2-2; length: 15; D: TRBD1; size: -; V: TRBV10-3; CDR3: CAIQGQGRTAGELFF; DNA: TGTGCCATCCAAGGACAGGGGAGGACGGCCGGGGAGCTGTTTTTT
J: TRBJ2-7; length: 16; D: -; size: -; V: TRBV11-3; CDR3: CASSTSPSLRSYEQYF; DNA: TGTGCCAGCAGCACTAGCCCCAGTTTACGGTCCTACGAGCAGTACTTC
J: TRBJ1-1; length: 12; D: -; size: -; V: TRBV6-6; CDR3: CAAKSENTEAFF; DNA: TGTGCCGCCAAATCAGAGAACACTGAAGCTTTCTTT
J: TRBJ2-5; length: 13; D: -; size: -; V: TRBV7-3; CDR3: CASSQQWGETQYF; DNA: TGTGCCAGCAGCCAACAATGGGGAGAGACCCAGTACTTC
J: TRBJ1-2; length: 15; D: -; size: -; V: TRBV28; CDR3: CASRRDLTANYGYTF; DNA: TGTGCCAGCCGCCGGGATCTCACCGCTAACTATGGCTACACCTTC
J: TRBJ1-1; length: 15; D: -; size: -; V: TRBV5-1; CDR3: CASSLAYRQNTEAFF; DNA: TGCGCCAGCAGCTTGGCATACAGGCAGAACACTGAAGCTTTCTTT
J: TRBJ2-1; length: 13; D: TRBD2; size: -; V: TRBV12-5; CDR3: CASGGLAGGRQFF; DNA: TGTGCTAGTGGTGGACTAGCGGGGGGTCGGCAGTTCTTC
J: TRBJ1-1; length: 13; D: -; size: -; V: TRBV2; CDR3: CASSADMNTEAFF; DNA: TGTGCCAGCAGTGCAGACATGAACACTGAAGCTTTCTTT
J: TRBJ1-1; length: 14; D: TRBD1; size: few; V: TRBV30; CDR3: CAWLQGTANTEAFF; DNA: TGTGCCTGGCTGCAAGGGACAGCGAACACTGAAGCTTTCTTT
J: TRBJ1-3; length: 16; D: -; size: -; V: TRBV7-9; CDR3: CASSLGWLSSGNTIYF; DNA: TGTGCCAGCAGCTTAGGGTGGCTCAGCTCTGGAAACACCATATATTTT
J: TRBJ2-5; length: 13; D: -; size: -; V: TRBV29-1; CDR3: CSVKSTVEGEQYF; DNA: TGCAGCGTCAAATCCACCGTGGAAGGGGAGCAGTACTTC
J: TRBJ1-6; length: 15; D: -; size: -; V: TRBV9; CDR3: CASSVTQGPNSPLHF; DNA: TGTGCCAGCAGCGTTACCCAGGGGCCTAATTCACCCCTCCACTTT
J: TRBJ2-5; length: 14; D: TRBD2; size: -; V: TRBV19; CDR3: CASSIGGGQETQYF; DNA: TGTGCCAGTAGTATCGGGGGGGGCCAAGAGACCCAGTACTTC
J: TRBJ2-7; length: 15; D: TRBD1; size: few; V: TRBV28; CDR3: CASSSGGTGGSEQYF; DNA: TGTGCCAGCAGTTCCGGGGGGACAGGGGGCAGCGAGCAGTACTTC
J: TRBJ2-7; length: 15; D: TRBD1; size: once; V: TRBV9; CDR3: CASSPRRDRRHEQYF; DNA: TGTGCCAGCAGCCCACGAAGGGACAGGAGGCACGAGCAGTACTTC
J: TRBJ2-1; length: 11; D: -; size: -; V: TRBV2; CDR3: CASSEWLQQFF; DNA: TGTGCCAGCAGTGAATGGCTCCAACAGTTCTTC
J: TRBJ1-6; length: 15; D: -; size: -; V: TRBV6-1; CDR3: CASRGGRTDNSPLHF; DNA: TGTGCCAGCAGGGGGGGTCGGACAGATAATTCACCCCTCCACTTT
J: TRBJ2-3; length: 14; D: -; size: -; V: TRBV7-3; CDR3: CASSFSDLTDTQYF; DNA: TGTGCCAGCAGCTTTAGTGATCTCACAGATACGCAGTATTTT
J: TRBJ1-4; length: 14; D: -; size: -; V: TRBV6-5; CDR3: CASSYAGPNEKLFF; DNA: TGTGCCAGCAGTTACGCGGGGCCTAATGAAAAACTGTTTTTT
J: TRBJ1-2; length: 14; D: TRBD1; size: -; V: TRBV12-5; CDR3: CASGEGQGSLGYTF; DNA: TGTGCTAGTGGTGAGGGACAGGGAAGTTTGGGCTACACCTTC
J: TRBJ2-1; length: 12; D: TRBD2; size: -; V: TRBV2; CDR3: CASSREGYEQFF; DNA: TGTGCCAGCAGTCGGGAGGGTTATGAGCAGTTCTTC
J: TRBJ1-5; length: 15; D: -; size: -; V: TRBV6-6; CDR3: CASSYSPAGNQPQHF; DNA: TGTGCCAGCAGTTACTCACCGGCCGGGAATCAGCCCCAGCATTTT
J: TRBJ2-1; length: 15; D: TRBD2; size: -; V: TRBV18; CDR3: CASSPRGGAGNEQFF; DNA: TGTGCCAGCTCACCTCGCGGGGGGGCCGGCAATGAGCAGTTCTTC
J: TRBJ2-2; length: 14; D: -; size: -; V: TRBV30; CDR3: CAWFTRGRVGELFF; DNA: TGTGCCTGGTTCACGAGAGGGCGAGTCGGGGAGCTGTTTTTT
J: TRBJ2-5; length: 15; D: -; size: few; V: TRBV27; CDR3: CASSPTRTQQETQYF; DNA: TGTGCCAGCAGTCCTACCCGGACACAACAAGAGACCCAGTACTTC
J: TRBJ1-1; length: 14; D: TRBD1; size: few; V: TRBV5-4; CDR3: CASSNGQGDTEAFF; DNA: TGTGCCAGCAGCAACGGACAGGGAGACACTGAAGCTTTCTTT
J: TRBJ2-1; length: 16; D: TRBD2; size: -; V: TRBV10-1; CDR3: CASSDVGGGTYNEQFF; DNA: TGCGCCAGCAGTGATGTCGGCGGGGGGACCTACAATGAGCAGTTCTTC
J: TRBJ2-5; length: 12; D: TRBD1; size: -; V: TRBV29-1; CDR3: CSAGQEKETQYF; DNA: TGCAGCGCGGGACAGGAAAAAGAGACCCAGTACTTC
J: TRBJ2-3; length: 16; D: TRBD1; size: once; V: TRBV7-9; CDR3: CASSSKDRVQTDTQYF; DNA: TGTGCCAGCAGCTCTAAGGACAGGGTACAAACAGATACGCAGTATTTT
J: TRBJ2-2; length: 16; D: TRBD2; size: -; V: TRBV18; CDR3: CASSPSGGMNTGELFF; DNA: TGTGCCAGCTCACCTAGCGGGGGCATGAACACCGGGGAGCTGTTTTTT
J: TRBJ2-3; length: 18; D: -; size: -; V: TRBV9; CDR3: CASSVTISAGARTDTQYF; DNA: TGTGCCAGCAGCGTCACCATCTCTGCGGGGGCCCGGACAGATACGCAGTATTTT
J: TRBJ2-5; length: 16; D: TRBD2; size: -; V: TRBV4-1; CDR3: CASSQYGGAFRETQYF; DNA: TGCGCCAGCAGCCAGTACGGGGGGGCCTTTAGGGAGACCCAGTACTTC
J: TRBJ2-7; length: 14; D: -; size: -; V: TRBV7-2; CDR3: CASSLDEGPYEQYF; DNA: TGTGCCAGCAGCTTAGATGAGGGACCGTACGAGCAGTACTTC
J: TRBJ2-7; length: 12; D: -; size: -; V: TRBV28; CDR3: CASSFWVQGLYF; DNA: TGTGCCAGCAGTTTTTGGGTCCAGGGTCTGTACTTC
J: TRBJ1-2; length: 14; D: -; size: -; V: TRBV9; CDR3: CASSVDLSLYGYTF; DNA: TGTGCCAGCAGCGTAGATCTGAGCCTCTATGGCTACACCTTC
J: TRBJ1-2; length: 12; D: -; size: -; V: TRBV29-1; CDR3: CSVLGTAYGYTF; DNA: TGCAGCGTCTTGGGGACGGCCTATGGCTACACCTTC
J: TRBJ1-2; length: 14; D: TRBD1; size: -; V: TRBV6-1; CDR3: CASSESRDRLLVTF; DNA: TGTGCCAGCAGTGAATCCAGGGACAGGCTATTAGTAACCTTC
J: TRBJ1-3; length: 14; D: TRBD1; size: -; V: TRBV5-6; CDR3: CASSGDRARNTIYF; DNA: TGTGCCAGCAGCGGGGACAGGGCTAGAAACACCATATATTTT
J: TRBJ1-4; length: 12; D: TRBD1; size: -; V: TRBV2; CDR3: CASKTGEEKLFF; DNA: TGTGCCAGCAAGACAGGGGAGGAAAAACTGTTTTTT
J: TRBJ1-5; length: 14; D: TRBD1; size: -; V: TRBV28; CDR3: CASSSGQGYQPQHF; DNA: TGTGCCAGCAGTTCCGGACAGGGCTATCAGCCCCAGCATTTT
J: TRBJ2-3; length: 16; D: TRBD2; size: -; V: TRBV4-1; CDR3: CASSQRAGGQEDTQYF; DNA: TGCGCCAGCAGCCAAAGGGCGGGGGGGCAGGAAGATACGCAGTATTTT
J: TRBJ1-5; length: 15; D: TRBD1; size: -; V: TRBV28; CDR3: CASRRQGGRNQPQHF; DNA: TGTGCCAGCAGGAGACAGGGTGGGCGCAATCAGCCCCAGCATTTT